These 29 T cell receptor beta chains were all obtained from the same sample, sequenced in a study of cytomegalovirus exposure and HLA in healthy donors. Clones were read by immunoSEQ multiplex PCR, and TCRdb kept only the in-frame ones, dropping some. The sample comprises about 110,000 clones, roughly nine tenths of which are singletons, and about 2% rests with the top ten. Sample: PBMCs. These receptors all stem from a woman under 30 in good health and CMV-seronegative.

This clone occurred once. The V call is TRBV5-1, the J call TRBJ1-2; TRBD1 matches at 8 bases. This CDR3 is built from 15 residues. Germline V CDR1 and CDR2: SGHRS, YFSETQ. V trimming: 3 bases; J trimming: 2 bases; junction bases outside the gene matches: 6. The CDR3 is CASSSQGAGNYGYTF. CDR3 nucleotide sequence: TGCGCCAGCAGCTCTCAGGGGGCCGGAAACTATGGCTACACCTTC.

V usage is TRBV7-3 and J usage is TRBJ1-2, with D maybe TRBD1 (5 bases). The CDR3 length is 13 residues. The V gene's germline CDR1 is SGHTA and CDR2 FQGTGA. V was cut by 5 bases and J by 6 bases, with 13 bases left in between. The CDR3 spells CASSQGGLDGYTF. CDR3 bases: TGTGCCAGCAGCCAGGGAGGGCTTGATGGCTACACCTTC.

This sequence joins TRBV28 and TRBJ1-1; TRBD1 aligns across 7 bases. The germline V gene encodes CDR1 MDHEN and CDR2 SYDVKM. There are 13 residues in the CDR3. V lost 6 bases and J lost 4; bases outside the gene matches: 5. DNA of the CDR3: TGTGCCAGCAGCATAACAGGGGTCACTGAAGCTTTCTTT. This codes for CASSITGVTEAFF.

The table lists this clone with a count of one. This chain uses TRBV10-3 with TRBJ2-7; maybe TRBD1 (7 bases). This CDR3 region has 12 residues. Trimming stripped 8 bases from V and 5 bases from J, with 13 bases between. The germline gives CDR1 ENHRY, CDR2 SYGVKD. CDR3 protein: CAIGGTEDEQYF. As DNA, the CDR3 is TGTGCCATCGGGGGGACAGAGGACGAGCAGTACTTC.

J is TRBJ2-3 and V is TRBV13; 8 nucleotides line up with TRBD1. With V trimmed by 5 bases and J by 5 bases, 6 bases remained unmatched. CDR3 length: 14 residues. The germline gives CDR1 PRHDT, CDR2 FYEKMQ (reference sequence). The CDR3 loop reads CASSARTGKDTQYF. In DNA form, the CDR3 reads TGTGCCAGCAGCGCCCGGACAGGGAAAGATACGCAGTATTTT. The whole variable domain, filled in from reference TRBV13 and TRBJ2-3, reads AAGVIQSPRHLIKEKRETATLKCYPIPRHDTVYWYQQGPGQDPQFLISFYEKMQSDKGSIPDRFSAQQFSDYHSELNMSSLELGDSALYFCASSARTGKDTQYFGPGTRLTVL.

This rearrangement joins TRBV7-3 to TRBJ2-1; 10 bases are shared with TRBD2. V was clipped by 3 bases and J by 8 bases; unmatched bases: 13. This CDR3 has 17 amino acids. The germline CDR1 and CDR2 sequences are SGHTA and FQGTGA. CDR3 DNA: TGTGCCAGCAGCTTCTCGGGCCTAGCGGGAGTTATCGATGAGCAGTTCTTC. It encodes CASSFSGLAGVIDEQFF.

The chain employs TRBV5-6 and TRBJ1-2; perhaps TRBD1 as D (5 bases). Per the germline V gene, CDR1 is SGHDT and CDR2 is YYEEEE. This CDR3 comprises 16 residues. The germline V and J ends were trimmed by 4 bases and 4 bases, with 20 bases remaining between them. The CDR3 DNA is TGTGCCAGCAGCCCAACCATGGCGGGGCTTGGCTATGGCTACACCTTC. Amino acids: CASSPTMAGLGYGYTF. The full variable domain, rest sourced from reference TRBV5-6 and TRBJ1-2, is DAGVTQSPTHLIKTRGQQVTLRCSPKSGHDTVSWYQQALGQGPQFIFQYYEEEERQRGNFPDRFSGHQFPNYSSELNVNALLLGDSALYLCASSPTMAGLGYGYTFGSGTRLTVV.

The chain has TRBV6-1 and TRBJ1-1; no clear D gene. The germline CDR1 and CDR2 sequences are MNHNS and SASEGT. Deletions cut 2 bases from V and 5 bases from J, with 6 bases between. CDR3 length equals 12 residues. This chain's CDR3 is CASSELYTEAFF. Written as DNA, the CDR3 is TGTGCCAGCAGTGAACTTTATACTGAAGCTTTCTTT.

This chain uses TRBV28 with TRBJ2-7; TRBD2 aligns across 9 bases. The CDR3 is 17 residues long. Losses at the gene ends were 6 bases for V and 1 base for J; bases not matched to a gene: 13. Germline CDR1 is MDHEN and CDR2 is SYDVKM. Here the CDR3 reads CASSRRASGDLSYEQYF. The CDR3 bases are TGTGCCAGCAGCCGGCGGGCTAGCGGGGACTTATCCTACGAGCAGTACTTC.

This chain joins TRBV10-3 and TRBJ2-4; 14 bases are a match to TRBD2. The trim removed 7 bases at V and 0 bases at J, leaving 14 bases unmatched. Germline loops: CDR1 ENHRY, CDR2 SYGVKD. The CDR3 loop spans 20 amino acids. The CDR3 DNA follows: TGTGCCATCACCGGGAAGGTGACTAGCGGGAGGGTCGGAGCCAAAAACATTCAGTACTTC. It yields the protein CAITGKVTSGRVGAKNIQYF.

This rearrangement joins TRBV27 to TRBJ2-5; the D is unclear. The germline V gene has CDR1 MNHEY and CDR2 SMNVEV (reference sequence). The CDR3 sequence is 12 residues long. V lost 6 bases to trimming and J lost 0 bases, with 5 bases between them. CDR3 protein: CASSRNQETQYF. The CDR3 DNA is TGTGCCAGCAGCAGAAACCAAGAGACCCAGTACTTC.

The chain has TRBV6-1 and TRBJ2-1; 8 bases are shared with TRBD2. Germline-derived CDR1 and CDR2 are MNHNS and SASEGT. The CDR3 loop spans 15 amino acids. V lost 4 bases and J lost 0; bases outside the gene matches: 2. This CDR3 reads CASSVSGSSYNEQFF. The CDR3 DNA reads TGTGCCAGCAGTGTCAGCGGGAGCTCCTACAATGAGCAGTTCTTC.

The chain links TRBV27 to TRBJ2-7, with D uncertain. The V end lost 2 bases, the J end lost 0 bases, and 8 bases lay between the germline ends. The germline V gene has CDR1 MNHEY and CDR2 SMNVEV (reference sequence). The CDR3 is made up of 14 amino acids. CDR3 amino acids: CASSLRSSSYEQYF. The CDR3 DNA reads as TGTGCCAGCAGTTTACGTTCCAGCTCCTACGAGCAGTACTTC.

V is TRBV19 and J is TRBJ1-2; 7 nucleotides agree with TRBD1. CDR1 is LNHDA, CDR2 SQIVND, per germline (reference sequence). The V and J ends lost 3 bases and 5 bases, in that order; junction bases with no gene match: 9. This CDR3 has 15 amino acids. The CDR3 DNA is TGTGCCAGTAGTATGCGACAGGGAGGCGGGTATGGCTACACCTTC. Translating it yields CASSMRQGGGYGYTF.

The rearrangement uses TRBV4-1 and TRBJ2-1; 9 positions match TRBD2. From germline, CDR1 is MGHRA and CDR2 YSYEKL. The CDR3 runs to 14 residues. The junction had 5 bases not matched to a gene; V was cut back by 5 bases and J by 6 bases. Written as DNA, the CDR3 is TGCGCCAGCAGCGGGCGGGGGGGCCTCAATGAGCAGTTCTTC. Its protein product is CASSGRGGLNEQFF.

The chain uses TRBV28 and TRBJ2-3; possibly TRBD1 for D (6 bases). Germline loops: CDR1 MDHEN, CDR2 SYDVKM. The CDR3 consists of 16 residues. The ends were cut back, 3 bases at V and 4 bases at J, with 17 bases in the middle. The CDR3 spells CASSFLTGKKADTQYF. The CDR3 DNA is TGTGCCAGCAGTTTCCTGACAGGCAAAAAAGCAGATACGCAGTATTTT. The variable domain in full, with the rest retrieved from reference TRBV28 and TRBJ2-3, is DVKVTQSSRYLVKRTGEKVFLECVQDMDHENMFWYRQDPGLGLRLIYFSYDVKMKEKGDIPEGYSVSREKKERFSLILESASTNQTSMYLCASSFLTGKKADTQYFGPGTRLTVL.

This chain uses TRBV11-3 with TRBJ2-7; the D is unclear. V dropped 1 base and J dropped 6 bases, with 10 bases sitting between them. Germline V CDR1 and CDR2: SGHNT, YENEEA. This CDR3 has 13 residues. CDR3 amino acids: CASSLVYSSEQYF. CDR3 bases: TGTGCCAGCAGCTTAGTATACAGCAGCGAGCAGTACTTC.

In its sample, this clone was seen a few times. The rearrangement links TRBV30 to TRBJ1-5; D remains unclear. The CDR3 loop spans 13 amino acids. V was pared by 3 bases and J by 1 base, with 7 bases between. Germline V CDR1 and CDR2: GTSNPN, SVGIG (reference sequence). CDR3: CAWSGKSNQPQHF. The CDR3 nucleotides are TGTGCCTGGAGCGGGAAGAGCAATCAGCCCCAGCATTTT. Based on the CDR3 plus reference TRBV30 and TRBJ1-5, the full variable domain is SQTIHQWPATLVQPVGSPLSLECTVEGTSNPNLYWYRQAAGRGLQLLFYSVGIGQISSEVPQNLSASRPQDRQFILSSKKLLLSDSGFYLCAWSGKSNQPQHFGDGTRLSIL.

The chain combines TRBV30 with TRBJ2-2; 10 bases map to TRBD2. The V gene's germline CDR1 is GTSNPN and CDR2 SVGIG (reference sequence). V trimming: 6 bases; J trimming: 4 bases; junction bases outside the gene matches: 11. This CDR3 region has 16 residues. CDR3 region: CACEEAGGPSTGELFF. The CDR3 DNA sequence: TGTGCCTGCGAAGAAGCGGGAGGGCCGAGCACCGGGGAGCTGTTTTTT.

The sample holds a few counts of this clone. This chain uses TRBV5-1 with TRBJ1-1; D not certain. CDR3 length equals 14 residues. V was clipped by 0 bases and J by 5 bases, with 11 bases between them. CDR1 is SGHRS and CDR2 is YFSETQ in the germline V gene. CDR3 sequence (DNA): TGCGCCAGCAGCTTGGGAAGAGGGAGAACTGAAGCTTTCTTT. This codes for CASSLGRGRTEAFF.

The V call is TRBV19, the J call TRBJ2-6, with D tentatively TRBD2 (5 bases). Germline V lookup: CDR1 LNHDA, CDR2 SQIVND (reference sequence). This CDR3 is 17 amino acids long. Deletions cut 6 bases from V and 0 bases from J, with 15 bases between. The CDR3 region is CASSREGPNSGANVLTF. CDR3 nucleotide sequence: TGTGCCAGTAGCCGAGAGGGCCCTAACTCTGGGGCCAACGTCCTGACTTTC. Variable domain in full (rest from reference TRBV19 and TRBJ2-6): DGGITQSPKYLFRKEGQNVTLSCEQNLNHDAMYWYRQDPGQGLRLIYYSQIVNDFQKGDIAEGYSVSREKKESFPLTVTSAQKNPTAFYLCASSREGPNSGANVLTFGAGSRLTVL.

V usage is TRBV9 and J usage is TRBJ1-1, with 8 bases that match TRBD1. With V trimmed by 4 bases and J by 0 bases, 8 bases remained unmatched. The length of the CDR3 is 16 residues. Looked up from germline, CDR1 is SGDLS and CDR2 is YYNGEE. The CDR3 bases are TGTGCCAGCAGCCGCAGGGGGCAGACCATGAACACTGAAGCTTTCTTT. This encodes CASSRRGQTMNTEAFF. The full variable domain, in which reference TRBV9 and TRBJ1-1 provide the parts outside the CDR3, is DSGVTQTPKHLITATGQRVTLRCSPRSGDLSVYWYQQSLDQGLQFLIQYYNGEERAKGNILERFSAQQFPDLHSELNLSSLELGDSALYFCASSRRGQTMNTEAFFGQGTRLTVV.

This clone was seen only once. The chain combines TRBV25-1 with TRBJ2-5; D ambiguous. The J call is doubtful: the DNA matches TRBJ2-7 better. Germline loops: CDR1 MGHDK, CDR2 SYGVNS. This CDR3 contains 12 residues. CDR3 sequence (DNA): TGTGCCAGCAGCCAGGTGACCCACGAGCAGTACTTC. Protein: CASSQVTHEQYF.

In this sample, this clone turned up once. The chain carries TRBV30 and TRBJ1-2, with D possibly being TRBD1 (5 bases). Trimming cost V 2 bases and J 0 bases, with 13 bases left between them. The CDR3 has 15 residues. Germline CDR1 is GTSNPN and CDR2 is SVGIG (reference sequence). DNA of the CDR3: TGTGCCTGGAGTAGGGGTCGCAACTCTAACTATGGCTACACCTTC. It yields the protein CAWSRGRNSNYGYTF.

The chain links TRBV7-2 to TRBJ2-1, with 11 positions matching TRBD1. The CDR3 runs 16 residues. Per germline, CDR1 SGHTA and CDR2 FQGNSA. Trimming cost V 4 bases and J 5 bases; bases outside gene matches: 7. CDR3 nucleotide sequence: TGTGCCAGCAGCTCGCCCGGACAGGGGGCCCACAATGAGCAGTTCTTC. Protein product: CASSSPGQGAHNEQFF.

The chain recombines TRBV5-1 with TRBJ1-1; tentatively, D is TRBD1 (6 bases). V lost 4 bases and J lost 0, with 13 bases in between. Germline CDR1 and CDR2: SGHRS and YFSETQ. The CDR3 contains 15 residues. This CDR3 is CASSPGGAVNTEAFF. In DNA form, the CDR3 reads TGCGCCAGCAGCCCTGGGGGGGCGGTGAACACTGAAGCTTTCTTT.

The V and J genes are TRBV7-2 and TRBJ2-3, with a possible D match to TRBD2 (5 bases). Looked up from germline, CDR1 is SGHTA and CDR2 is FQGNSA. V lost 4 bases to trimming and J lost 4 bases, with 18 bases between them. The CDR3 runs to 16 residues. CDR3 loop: CASSSELSEGADTQYF. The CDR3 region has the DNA TGTGCCAGCAGCTCCGAACTTTCCGAGGGTGCAGATACGCAGTATTTT.

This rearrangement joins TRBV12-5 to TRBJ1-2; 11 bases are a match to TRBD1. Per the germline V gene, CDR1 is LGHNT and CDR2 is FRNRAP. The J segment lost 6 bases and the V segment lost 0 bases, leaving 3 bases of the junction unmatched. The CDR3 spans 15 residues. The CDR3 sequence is CASGLVGQGADGYTF. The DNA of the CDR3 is TGTGCTAGTGGTTTGGTTGGACAGGGGGCGGATGGCTACACCTTC.

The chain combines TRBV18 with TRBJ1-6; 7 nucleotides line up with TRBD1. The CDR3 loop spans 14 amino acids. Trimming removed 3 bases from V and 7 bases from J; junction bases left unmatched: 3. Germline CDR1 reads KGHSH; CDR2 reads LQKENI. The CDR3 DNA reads TGTGCCAGCTCACCGCCGGGACAGAATTCACCCCTCCACTTT. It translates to CASSPPGQNSPLHF.